This note documents a single TCR beta chain sequence. The data derive from a study of blood T cell repertoires in COVID-19. About the research overall: Acute and convalescent COVID-19 samples came from the United States, Italy and Spain. T cells, B-cell-depleted T cells, or PBMCs provided the cDNA or gDNA that served as material.

Produced via immunoSEQ multiplex PCR; TCRdb's table is partial and in-frame only. The sample includes 110,000 to 150,000 clones, roughly 86% of them seen just once. This CDR3 has 18 residues. Trimming took 0 bases from V and 3 from J; bases not matched to a gene: 7. CDR1 SGHDT and CDR2 YYEEEE come from the germline V gene. The chain is built from TRBV5-6 and TRBJ2-3; 13 bases align to TRBD2. Sequencing was carried out using peripheral blood. This clonotype was sampled from a man in his fifties with active or convalescent COVID-19. The CDR3 bases are TGTGCCAGCAGCTTGGAATGGACTAGCGGGAGTTTGACAGATACGCAGTATTTT. This codes for CASSLEWTSGSLTDTQYF.